The 22 T cell receptor beta chains below come from one sample, sequenced in a study of cytomegalovirus exposure and HLA in healthy donors. Primers for the PCR totalled 60 Vbeta and 13 Jbeta. Assay used: immunoSEQ multiplex PCR; TCRdb lists only in-frame clones, some missing. The sample includes approximately 140,000 clones, 60% to 80% of them seen just once. The sample was PBMCs. Receptor source: a woman in her fifties or sixties in good health and CMV-seronegative.

The chain employs TRBV9 and TRBJ2-5, with no clear D. The tail of the sequence fits TRBJ2-7 better, so the J call may be wrong. The CDR3 is 14 amino acids. The germline CDR1 and CDR2 sequences are SGDLS and YYNGEE. The CDR3 region has the DNA TGTGCCAGCAGCGTATGGGCTCAACCCTACGAGCAGTACTTC. It codes for CASSVWAQPYEQYF.

The chain employs TRBV28 and TRBJ2-1; 9 bases are shared with TRBD1. The trim removed 8 bases at V and 0 bases at J, leaving 8 bases unmatched. The CDR3 extends over 16 amino acids. Germline CDR1 is MDHEN and CDR2 is SYDVKM. The CDR3 here is CASGPGGQGSYNEQFF. The DNA of the CDR3 is TGTGCCAGCGGTCCGGGGGGACAGGGCTCCTACAATGAGCAGTTCTTC.

The J gene is TRBJ2-3, the V gene TRBV6-1; 8 bases map to TRBD2. Germline V gene lookup returns CDR1 MNHNS and CDR2 SASEGT. CDR3 size: 15 residues. The J segment lost 1 base and the V segment lost 6 bases, leaving 6 bases of the junction unmatched. The CDR3 DNA reads as TGTGCCAGCAGGCTTCTAGCGGGTGGCACAGATACGCAGTATTTT. It specifies CASRLLAGGTDTQYF.

The J gene is TRBJ2-1, the V gene TRBV6-6, with D unclear. The ends were cut back, 2 bases at V and 5 bases at J, with 13 bases in the middle. CDR3 size: 15 residues. Germline CDR1 MNHNY, CDR2 SVGAGI (reference sequence). CDR3 DNA sequence: TGTGCCAGCAGTTACGTCCGCCAAGCCGACAATGAGCAGTTCTTC. Translated, it gives CASSYVRQADNEQFF.

V and J are TRBV5-1 and TRBJ1-1; D possibly corresponds to TRBD1 (5 bases). This CDR3 contains 15 residues. The germline V and J ends were trimmed by 0 bases and 2 bases, with 11 bases remaining between them. Per the germline V gene, CDR1 is SGHRS and CDR2 is YFSETQ. CDR3 nucleotide sequence: TGCGCCAGCAGCTTGGCTGGCAGGGCAAACACTGAAGCTTTCTTT. Its protein is CASSLAGRANTEAFF.

This chain uses TRBV28 with TRBJ2-2; 7 nucleotides match TRBD1. The CDR3 is 15 amino acids. The ends lost 6 bases at V and 1 base at J; junction bases unmatched: 5. Germline V lookup: CDR1 MDHEN, CDR2 SYDVKM. CDR3 DNA: TGTGCCAGCAGGCTAAGGGACAGGAACACCGGGGAGCTGTTTTTT. It codes for CASRLRDRNTGELFF. Looking up the rest from reference TRBV28 and TRBJ2-2 gives the full variable domain: DVKVTQSSRYLVKRTGEKVFLECVQDMDHENMFWYRQDPGLGLRLIYFSYDVKMKEKGDIPEGYSVSREKKERFSLILESASTNQTSMYLCASRLRDRNTGELFFGEGSRLTVL.

This rearrangement joins TRBV28 to TRBJ1-1; possible D gene TRBD1, 5 bases. The length of the CDR3 is 14 residues. The V end lost 5 bases, the J end lost 1 base, and 11 bases lay between the germline ends. Germline CDR1 is MDHEN and CDR2 is SYDVKM. The CDR3 here is CASSRPTANTEAFF. CDR3 DNA sequence: TGTGCCAGCAGTAGGCCGACAGCGAACACTGAAGCTTTCTTT.

The chain links TRBV28 to TRBJ1-6; a weak D match, TRBD1 (5 bases). CDR3 length equals 16 residues. The V gene lost 1 base and the J gene lost 3 bases, with 10 bases spanning the gap. CDR1 MDHEN and CDR2 SYDVKM come from the germline V gene. CDR3: CASSLLRGFYNSPLHF. The CDR3 coding sequence is TGTGCCAGCAGTTTATTGCGGGGGTTCTATAATTCACCCCTCCACTTT.

This sequence joins TRBV2 and TRBJ2-1, with no clear D. Germline CDR1 SNHLY, CDR2 FYNNEI. V was pared by 7 bases and J by 7 bases, with 14 bases between. The CDR3 length is 13 residues. This chain's CDR3 is CASMENHGNEQFF. The CDR3 DNA reads TGTGCCAGCATGGAGAACCACGGGAATGAGCAGTTCTTC.

The rearrangement uses TRBV6-1 and TRBJ2-7; 10 bases agree with TRBD1. The germline V gene has CDR1 MNHNS and CDR2 SASEGT. The CDR3 extends over 14 amino acids. V gave up 8 bases and J gave up 4 bases; unmatched junction bases: 8. The CDR3 DNA reads as TGTGCCAGCTTCCGGGACAGGGGAGGGTACGAGCAGTACTTC. This gives the protein CASFRDRGGYEQYF.

This clone was picked up a small number of times. V and J are TRBV7-9 and TRBJ1-4; 8 positions match TRBD1. This CDR3 has 15 amino acids. Trimming cost V 1 base and J 7 bases; bases outside gene matches: 5. Per the germline V gene, CDR1 is SEHNR and CDR2 is FQNEAQ (reference sequence). The CDR3 sequence is CASSLGRGRAEKLFF. The CDR3 bases are TGTGCCAGCAGCTTAGGCAGGGGGCGCGCTGAAAAACTGTTTTTT.

The chain couples TRBV9 to TRBJ2-1; TRBD1 is a possible D gene (6 bases). CDR1 is SGDLS, CDR2 YYNGEE, per germline. V was clipped by 4 bases and J by 7 bases, with 15 bases between them. The CDR3 is 14 residues long. The CDR3 protein is CASSSVGTSNEQFF. The DNA of the CDR3 is TGTGCCAGCAGCTCAGTAGGGACATCAAATGAGCAGTTCTTC.

The chain carries TRBV28 and TRBJ1-1, with D possibly TRBD1 on 6 matching bases. Germline values: CDR1 MDHEN, CDR2 SYDVKM. This CDR3 has 14 residues. Trimming stripped 5 bases from V and 5 bases from J, with 15 bases between. Written as DNA, the CDR3 is TGTGCCAGCAGTCGCCTGGGGGCGCGGACTGAAGCTTTCTTT. Amino acid sequence: CASSRLGARTEAFF.

This sequence joins TRBV2 and TRBJ1-6; TRBD1 matches 9 bases. This CDR3 contains 13 residues. Germline V lookup: CDR1 SNHLY, CDR2 FYNNEI. V lost 6 bases, J lost 7 bases, and 1 base stayed unmatched. The DNA of the CDR3 is TGTGCCAGCAGAGGACAGGGGAATTCACCCCTCCACTTT. It specifies CASRGQGNSPLHF. The full variable domain, in which reference TRBV2 and TRBJ1-6 provide the parts outside the CDR3, is EPEVTQTPSHQVTQMGQEVILRCVPISNHLYFYWYRQILGQKVEFLVSFYNNEISEKSEIFDDQFSVERPDGSNFTLKIRSTKLEDSAMYFCASRGQGNSPLHFGNGTRLTVT.

The chain recombines TRBV30 with TRBJ1-5, with 7 bases fitting TRBD1. This CDR3 region has 15 residues. J was trimmed by 3 bases and V by 2 bases; bases with no gene match: 7. Germline V lookup: CDR1 GTSNPN, CDR2 SVGIG (reference sequence). The CDR3 protein is CAWSPPGQYNQPQHF. CDR3 DNA: TGTGCCTGGAGTCCCCCGGGACAGTACAATCAGCCCCAGCATTTT.

The DNA for the CDR3 is TGTGCCAGCAGGGGGGTGTCCCGGGGGAGCAATCAGCCCCAGCATTTT. It codes for CASRGVSRGSNQPQHF. The J gene is TRBJ1-5, the V gene TRBV2; D may be TRBD1 (5 bases). The CDR3 is 16 amino acids. Germline V gene sequence: CDR1 SNHLY, CDR2 FYNNEI. Trimming took off 6 bases at V and 1 base at J, with 16 bases between the two ends.

The chain links TRBV5-1 to TRBJ1-3; possible D gene TRBD1, 6 bases. This CDR3 comprises 15 residues. Looked up from germline, CDR1 is SGHRS and CDR2 is YFSETQ. V was trimmed by 4 bases and J by 0 bases, leaving 11 bases between them. The CDR3 DNA follows: TGCGCCAGCAGCCGGGAGGGGGGCTCTGGAAACACCATATATTTT. Protein: CASSREGGSGNTIYF.

The chain has TRBV27 and TRBJ1-1; D is uncertain. V was shortened by 5 bases and J by 3 bases, with 16 bases between the two germline ends. Germline CDR1 reads MNHEY; CDR2 reads SMNVEV (reference sequence). The CDR3 runs to 15 residues. The CDR3 reads CASSPYEGRDTEAFF. CDR3 nucleotides: TGTGCCAGCAGTCCCTACGAGGGTAGGGACACTGAAGCTTTCTTT.

The chain carries TRBV9 and TRBJ1-1; no reliable D call. Between the trimmed V and J ends, which lost 4 bases and 3 bases, there was a span of 7 bases. Germline CDR1 is SGDLS and CDR2 is YYNGEE. CDR3 length: 12 amino acids. CDR3 sequence reads: CASSPGYTEAFF. CDR3 DNA sequence: TGTGCCAGCAGCCCAGGTTACACTGAAGCTTTCTTT.

The rearrangement uses TRBV29-1 and TRBJ1-2; 7 positions match TRBD1. The germline V gene encodes CDR1 SQVTM and CDR2 ANQGSEA. J gave up 9 bases and V 1 base, and 8 bases lay outside the gene matches. This CDR3 region has 13 residues. CDR3 residues: CSVEGGQINSYTF. For the CDR3, the DNA is TGCAGCGTTGAAGGGGGACAGATAAATAGCTACACCTTC.

This chain connects TRBV4-1 to TRBJ2-2, with no clear D. CDR1 is MGHRA and CDR2 is YSYEKL in the germline V gene. V was clipped by 1 base and J by 7 bases, with 13 bases between them. This CDR3 region has 15 residues. The CDR3 spells CASSQVGQVGGELFF. The CDR3 DNA sequence: TGCGCCAGCAGCCAAGTTGGGCAGGTCGGCGGGGAGCTGTTTTTT.

The chain combines TRBV7-6 with TRBJ2-1; the match to TRBD2 covers 11 bases. Germline V gene lookup returns CDR1 SGHVS and CDR2 FNYEAQ. The CDR3 has 22 residues. V lost 2 bases, J lost 0 bases, and 18 bases stayed unmatched. The CDR3 sequence: CASSLRSGYGLAGLGSYNEQFF. For the CDR3, the DNA is TGTGCCAGCAGCTTACGTTCCGGGTATGGACTAGCGGGTCTGGGCTCCTACAATGAGCAGTTCTTC.